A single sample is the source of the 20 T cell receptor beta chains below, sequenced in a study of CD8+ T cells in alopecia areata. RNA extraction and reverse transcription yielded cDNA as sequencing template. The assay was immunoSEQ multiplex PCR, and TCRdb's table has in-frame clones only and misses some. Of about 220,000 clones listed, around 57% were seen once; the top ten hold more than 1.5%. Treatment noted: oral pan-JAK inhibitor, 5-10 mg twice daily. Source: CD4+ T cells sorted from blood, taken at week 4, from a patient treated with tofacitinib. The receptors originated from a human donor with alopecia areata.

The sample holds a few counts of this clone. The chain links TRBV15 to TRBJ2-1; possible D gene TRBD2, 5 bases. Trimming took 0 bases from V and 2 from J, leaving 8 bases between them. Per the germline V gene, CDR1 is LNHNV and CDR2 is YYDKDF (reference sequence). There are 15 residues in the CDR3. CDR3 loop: CATSRDLAAYNEQFF. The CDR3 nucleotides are TGTGCCACCAGCAGAGATCTAGCAGCCTACAATGAGCAGTTCTTC.

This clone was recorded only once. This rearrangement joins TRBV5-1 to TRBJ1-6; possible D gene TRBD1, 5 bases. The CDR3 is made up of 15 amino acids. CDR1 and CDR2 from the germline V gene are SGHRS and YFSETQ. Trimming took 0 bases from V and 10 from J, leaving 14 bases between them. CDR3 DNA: TGCGCCAGCAGCTTGGCAGAGGCAGGGCGCTCACCCCTCCACTTT. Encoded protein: CASSLAEAGRSPLHF. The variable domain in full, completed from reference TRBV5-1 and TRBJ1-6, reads KAGVTQTPRYLIKTRGQQVTLSCSPISGHRSVSWYQQTPGQGLQFLFEYFSETQRNKGNFPGRFSGRQFSNSRSEMNVSTLELGDSALYLCASSLAEAGRSPLHFGNGTRLTVT.

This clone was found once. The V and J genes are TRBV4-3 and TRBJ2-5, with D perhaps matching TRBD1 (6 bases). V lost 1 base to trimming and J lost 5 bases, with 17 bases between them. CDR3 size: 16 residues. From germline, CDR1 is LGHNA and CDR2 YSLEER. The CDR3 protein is CASSQVGRGAGETQYF. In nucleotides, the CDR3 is TGCGCCAGCAGCCAAGTCGGCAGGGGCGCGGGTGAGACCCAGTACTTC.

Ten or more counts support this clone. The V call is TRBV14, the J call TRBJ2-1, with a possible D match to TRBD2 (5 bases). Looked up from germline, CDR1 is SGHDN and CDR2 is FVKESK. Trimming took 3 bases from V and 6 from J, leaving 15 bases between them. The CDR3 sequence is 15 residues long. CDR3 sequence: CASSQRTLAPNEQFF. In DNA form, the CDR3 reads TGTGCCAGCAGCCAGCGAACCCTAGCTCCCAATGAGCAGTTCTTC.

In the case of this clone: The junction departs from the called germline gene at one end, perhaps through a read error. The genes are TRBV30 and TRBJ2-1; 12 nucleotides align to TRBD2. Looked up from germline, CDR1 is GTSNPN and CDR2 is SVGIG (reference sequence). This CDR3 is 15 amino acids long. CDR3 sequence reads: CAWEVPGLAGPWGIF. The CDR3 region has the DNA TGTGCCTGGGAAGTGCCGGGACTAGCGGGTCCATGGGGGATCTTC.

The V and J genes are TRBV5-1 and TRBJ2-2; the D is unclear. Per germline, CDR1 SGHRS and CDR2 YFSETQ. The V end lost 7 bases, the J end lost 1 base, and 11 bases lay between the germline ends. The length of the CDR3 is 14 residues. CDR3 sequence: CASWAQKNTGELFF. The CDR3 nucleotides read TGCGCCAGCTGGGCGCAGAAGAACACCGGGGAGCTGTTTTTT.

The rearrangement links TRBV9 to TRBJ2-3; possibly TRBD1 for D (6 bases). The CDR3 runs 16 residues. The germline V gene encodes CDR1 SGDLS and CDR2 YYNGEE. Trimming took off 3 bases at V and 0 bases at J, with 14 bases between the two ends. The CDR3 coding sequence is TGTGCCAGCAGCGAGAAACAGGGATCTAGCACAGATACGCAGTATTTT. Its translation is CASSEKQGSSTDTQYF.

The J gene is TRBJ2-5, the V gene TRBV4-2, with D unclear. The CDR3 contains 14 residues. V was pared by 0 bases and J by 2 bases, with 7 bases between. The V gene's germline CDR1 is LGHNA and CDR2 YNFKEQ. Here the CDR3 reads CASSQDATQETQYF. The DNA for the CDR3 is TGTGCCAGCAGCCAAGATGCGACACAAGAGACCCAGTACTTC.

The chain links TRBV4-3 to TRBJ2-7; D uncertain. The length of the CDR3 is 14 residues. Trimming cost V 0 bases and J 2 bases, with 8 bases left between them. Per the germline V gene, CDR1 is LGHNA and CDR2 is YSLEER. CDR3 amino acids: CASSQELSTYEQYF. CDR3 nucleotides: TGCGCCAGCAGCCAAGAACTATCTACCTACGAGCAGTACTTC.

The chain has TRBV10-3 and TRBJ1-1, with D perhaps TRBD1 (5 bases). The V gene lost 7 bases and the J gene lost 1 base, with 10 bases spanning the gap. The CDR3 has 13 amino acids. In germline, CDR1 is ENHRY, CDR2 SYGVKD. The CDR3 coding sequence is TGTGCCATCAACTCTCAGGGGAACACTGAAGCTTTCTTT. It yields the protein CAINSQGNTEAFF.

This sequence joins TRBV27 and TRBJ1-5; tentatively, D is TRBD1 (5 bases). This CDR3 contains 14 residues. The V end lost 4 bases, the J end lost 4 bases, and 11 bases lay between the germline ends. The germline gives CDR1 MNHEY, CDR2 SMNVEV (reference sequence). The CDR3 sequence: CASSWARENQPQHF. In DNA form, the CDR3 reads TGTGCCAGCAGTTGGGCCAGGGAGAATCAGCCCCAGCATTTT.

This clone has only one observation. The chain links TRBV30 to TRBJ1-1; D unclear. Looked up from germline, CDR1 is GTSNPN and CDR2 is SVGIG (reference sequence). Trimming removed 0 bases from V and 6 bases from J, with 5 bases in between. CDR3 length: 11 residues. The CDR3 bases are TGTGCCTGGAGTGTTTTCGCTGAAGCTTTCTTT. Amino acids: CAWSVFAEAFF.

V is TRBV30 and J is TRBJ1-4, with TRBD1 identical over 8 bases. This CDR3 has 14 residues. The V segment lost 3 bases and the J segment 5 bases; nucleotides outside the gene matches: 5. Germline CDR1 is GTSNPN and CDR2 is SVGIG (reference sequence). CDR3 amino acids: CAWSSGGGNEKLFF. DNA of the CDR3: TGTGCCTGGAGCTCAGGGGGCGGCAATGAAAAACTGTTTTTT.

CDR3 in amino acids: CASSLARGQDNEQFF. The CDR3 DNA sequence: TGTGCCAGCAGCTTGGCCAGGGGGCAAGACAATGAGCAGTTCTTC. The V and J genes are TRBV5-4 and TRBJ2-1; TRBD1 matches 8 bases. V lost 0 bases and J lost 5; bases outside the gene matches: 4. The V gene's germline CDR1 is SGHNT and CDR2 YYREEE (reference sequence). The CDR3 runs 15 residues. Full variable domain (outside the CDR3, taken from reference TRBV5-4 and TRBJ2-1): ETGVTQSPTHLIKTRGQQVTLRCSSQSGHNTVSWYQQALGQGPQFIFQYYREEENGRGNFPPRFSGLQFPNYSSELNVNALELDDSALYLCASSLARGQDNEQFFGPGTRLTVL.

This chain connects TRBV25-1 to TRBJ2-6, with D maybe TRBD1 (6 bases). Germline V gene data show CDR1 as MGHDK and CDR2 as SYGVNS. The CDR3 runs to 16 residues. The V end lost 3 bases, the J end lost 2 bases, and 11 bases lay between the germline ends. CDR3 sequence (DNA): TGTGCCAGCAGTGAGCGTACAGGGACTGGGGCCAACGTCCTGACTTTC. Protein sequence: CASSERTGTGANVLTF. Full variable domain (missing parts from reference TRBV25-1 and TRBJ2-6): EADIYQTPRYLVIGTGKKITLECSQTMGHDKMYWYQQDPGMELHLIHYSYGVNSTEKGDLSSESTVSRIRTEHFPLTLESARPSHTSQYLCASSERTGTGANVLTFGAGSRLTVL.

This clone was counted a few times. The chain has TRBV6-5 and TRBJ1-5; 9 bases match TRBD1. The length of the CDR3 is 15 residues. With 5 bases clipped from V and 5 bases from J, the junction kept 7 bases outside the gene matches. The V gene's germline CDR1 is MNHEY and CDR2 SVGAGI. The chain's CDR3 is CASSALTGGHQPQHF. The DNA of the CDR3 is TGTGCCAGCAGTGCTTTGACAGGGGGTCATCAGCCCCAGCATTTT.

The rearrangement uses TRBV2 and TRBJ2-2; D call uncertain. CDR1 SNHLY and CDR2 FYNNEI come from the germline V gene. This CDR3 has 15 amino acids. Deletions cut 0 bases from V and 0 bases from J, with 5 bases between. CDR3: CASSEARPNTGELFF. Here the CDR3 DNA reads TGTGCCAGCAGTGAAGCGCGACCGAACACCGGGGAGCTGTTTTTT.

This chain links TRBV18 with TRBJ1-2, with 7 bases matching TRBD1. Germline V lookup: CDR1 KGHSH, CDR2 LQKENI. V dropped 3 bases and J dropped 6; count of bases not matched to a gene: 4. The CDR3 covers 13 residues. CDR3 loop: CASSPDRENGYTF. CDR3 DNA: TGTGCCAGCTCACCTGACAGGGAGAATGGCTACACCTTC. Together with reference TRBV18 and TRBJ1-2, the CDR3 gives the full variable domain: NAGVMQNPRHLVRRRGQEARLRCSPMKGHSHVYWYRQLPEEGLKFMVYLQKENIIDESGMPKERFSAEFPKEGPSILRIQQVVRGDSAAYFCASSPDRENGYTFGSGTRLTVV.

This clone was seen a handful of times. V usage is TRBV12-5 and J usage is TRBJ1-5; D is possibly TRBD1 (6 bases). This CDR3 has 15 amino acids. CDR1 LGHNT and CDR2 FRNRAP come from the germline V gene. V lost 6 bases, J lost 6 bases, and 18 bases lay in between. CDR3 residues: CASGLTGFRSQPQHF. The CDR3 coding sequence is TGTGCTAGTGGACTTACAGGGTTTAGGAGTCAGCCCCAGCATTTT.

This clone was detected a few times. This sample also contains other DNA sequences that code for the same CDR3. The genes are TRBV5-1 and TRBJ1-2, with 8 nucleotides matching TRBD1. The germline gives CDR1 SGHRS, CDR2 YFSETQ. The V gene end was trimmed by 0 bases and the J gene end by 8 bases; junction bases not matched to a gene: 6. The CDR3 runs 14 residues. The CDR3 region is CASSLGGQGGGYTF. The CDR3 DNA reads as TGCGCCAGCAGCTTGGGCGGACAGGGTGGCGGCTACACCTTC.